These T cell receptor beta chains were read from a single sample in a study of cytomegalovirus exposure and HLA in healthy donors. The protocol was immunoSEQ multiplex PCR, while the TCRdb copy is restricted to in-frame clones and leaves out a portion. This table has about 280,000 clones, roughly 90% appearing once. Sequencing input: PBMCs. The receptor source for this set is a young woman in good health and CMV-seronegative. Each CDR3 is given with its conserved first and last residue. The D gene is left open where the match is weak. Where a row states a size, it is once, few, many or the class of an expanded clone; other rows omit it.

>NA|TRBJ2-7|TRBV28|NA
CASSFGGAGPYEQYF
TGTGCCAGCAGTTTTGGAGGGGCAGGGCCCTACGAGCAGTACTTC
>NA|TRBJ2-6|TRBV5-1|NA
CASSPPEILSGANVLTF
TGCGCCAGCAGCCCCCCTGAGATACTTTCTGGGGCCAACGTCCTGACTTTC
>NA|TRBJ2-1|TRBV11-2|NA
CASSQTGTPLQFF
TGTGCCAGCAGCCAGACCGGGACTCCGTTGCAGTTCTTC
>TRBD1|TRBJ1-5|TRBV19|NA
CASSARTGGSQPQHF
TGTGCCAGTAGTGCCCGGACAGGGGGCTCTCAGCCCCAGCATTTT
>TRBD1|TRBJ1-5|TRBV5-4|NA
CASSLDGQVNQPQHF
TGTGCCAGCAGCTTGGATGGACAGGTCAATCAGCCCCAGCATTTT
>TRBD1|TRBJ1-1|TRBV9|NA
CASSVGSGGVNTEAFF
TGTGCCAGCAGCGTAGGGTCAGGGGGCGTGAACACTGAAGCTTTCTTT
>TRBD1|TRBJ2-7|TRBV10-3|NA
CAIAGTGEYEQYF
TGTGCCATCGCCGGGACAGGGGAGTACGAGCAGTACTTC
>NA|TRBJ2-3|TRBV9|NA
CASSVDLVTQDTQYF
TGTGCCAGCAGCGTAGATCTAGTGACTCAAGATACGCAGTATTTT
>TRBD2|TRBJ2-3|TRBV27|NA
CASSLAGVVDTQYF
TGTGCCAGCAGCTTAGCGGGAGTCGTAGATACGCAGTATTTT
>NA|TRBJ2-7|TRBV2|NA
CASRSAVSSYEQYF
TGTGCCAGCCGATCGGCGGTTAGCTCCTACGAGCAGTACTTC
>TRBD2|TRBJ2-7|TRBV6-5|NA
CASRGLADYEQYF
TGTGCCAGCAGGGGGCTAGCGGATTACGAGCAGTACTTC
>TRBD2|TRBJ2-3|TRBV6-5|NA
CASRLAVQFTDTQYF
TGTGCCAGCAGACTAGCGGTACAGTTCACAGATACGCAGTATTTT
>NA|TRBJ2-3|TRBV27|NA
CASRSSIWTDTQYF
TGTGCCAGCAGGAGTAGTATCTGGACAGATACGCAGTATTTT
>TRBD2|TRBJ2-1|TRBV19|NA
CASSIVNGAGEGAEQFF
TGTGCCAGTAGTATAGTTAATGGGGCGGGAGAGGGAGCTGAGCAGTTCTTC
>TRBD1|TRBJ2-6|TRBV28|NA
CASTDRDSRPATRSGANVLTF
TGTGCCAGCACCGACCGGGACAGCAGGCCCGCTACTCGCTCTGGGGCCAACGTCCTGACTTTC
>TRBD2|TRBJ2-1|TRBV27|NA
CASSLLAGGPGTYNEQFF
TGTGCCAGCAGTTTGTTAGCGGGAGGGCCAGGAACCTACAATGAGCAGTTCTTC
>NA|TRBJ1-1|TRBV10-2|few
CAVGGVNTEAFF
TGCGCCGTTGGAGGGGTGAACACTGAAGCTTTCTTT
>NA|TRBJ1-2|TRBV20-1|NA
CSASGQGSTF
TGCAGTGCTAGTGGGCAGGGCTCTACCTTC
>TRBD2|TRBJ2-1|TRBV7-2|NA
CASSLTTSGSFEQFF
TGTGCCAGCAGCCTTACGACTAGCGGGAGTTTTGAGCAGTTCTTC
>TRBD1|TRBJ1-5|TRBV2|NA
CASSEPQTGREPQHF
TGTGCCAGCAGTGAGCCCCAGACAGGGCGGGAGCCCCAGCATTTT
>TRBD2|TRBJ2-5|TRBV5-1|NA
CASSLYQREGETQYF
TGCGCCAGCAGCTTGTATCAGCGGGAAGGGGAGACCCAGTACTTC
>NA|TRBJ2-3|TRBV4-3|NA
CASSQSPRDTQYF
TGCGCCAGCAGCCAAAGCCCCCGCGATACGCAGTATTTT
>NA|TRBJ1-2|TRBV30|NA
CARTKPSGIGYTF
TGTGCCCGAACAAAACCATCGGGAATTGGCTACACCTTC
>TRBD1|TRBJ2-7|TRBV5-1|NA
CASSLGQGSYEQYF
TGCGCCAGCAGCTTGGGACAGGGCTCGTACGAGCAGTACTTC
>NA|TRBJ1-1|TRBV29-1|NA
CSVEGRAGNTEAFF
TGCAGCGTTGAAGGGAGGGCCGGGAACACTGAAGCTTTCTTT
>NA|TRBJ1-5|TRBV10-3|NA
CAISERGYSNQPQHF
TGTGCCATCAGTGAGCGGGGTTATAGCAATCAGCCCCAGCATTTT
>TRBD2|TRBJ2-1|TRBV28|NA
CASSYQRDFHNEQFF
TGTGCCAGCAGCTATCAGCGGGATTTCCACAATGAGCAGTTCTTC
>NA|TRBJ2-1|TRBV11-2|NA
CASSFPSDEQFF
TGTGCCAGCAGCTTCCCCTCCGATGAGCAGTTCTTC
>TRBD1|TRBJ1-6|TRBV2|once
CASSERTLNGQGRNSPLHF
TGTGCCAGCAGCGAACGGACCCTAAATGGACAGGGGAGGAATTCACCCCTCCACTTT
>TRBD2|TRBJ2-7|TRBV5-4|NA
CASSLGPGTSGSYEQYF
TGTGCCAGCAGCTTGGGGCCTGGGACTAGCGGAAGTTACGAGCAGTACTTC
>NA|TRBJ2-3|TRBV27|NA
CASSPGMSTDTQYF
TGTGCCAGCAGTCCAGGGATGAGCACAGATACGCAGTATTTT
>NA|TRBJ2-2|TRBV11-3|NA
CASSFGPQGKGGELFF
TGTGCCAGCAGCTTTGGTCCCCAGGGGAAGGGCGGGGAGCTGTTTTTT
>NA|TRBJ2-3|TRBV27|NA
CASSLGTLKQPRVTDTQYF
TGTGCCAGCAGTCTAGGTACCTTGAAACAACCACGCGTAACAGATACGCAGTATTTT
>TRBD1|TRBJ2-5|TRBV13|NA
CASSPQPGQGQETQYF
TGTGCCAGCAGCCCCCAACCCGGACAGGGCCAAGAGACCCAGTACTTC
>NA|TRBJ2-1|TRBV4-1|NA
CASSQVVRRSSYNEQFF
TGCGCCAGCAGCCAAGTCGTTCGACGGAGCTCCTACAATGAGCAGTTCTTC
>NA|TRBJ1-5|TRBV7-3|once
CASSLGWAQPQHF
TGTGCCAGCAGCTTAGGTTGGGCTCAGCCCCAGCATTTT
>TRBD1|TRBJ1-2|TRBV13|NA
CASSIGTGDGYTF
TGTGCCAGCAGCATAGGGACAGGGGATGGCTACACCTTC
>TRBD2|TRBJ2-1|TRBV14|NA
CASSPRSGTRYNEQFF
TGTGCCAGCAGCCCGCGTAGCGGGACAAGGTACAATGAGCAGTTCTTC
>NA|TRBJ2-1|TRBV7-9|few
CASSPPGGGGQQFF
TGTGCCAGCAGCCCCCCCGGCGGCGGCGGCCAGCAGTTCTTC
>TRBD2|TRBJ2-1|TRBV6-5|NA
CAATSGRWNEQFF
TGTGCCGCCACCAGCGGGAGATGGAATGAGCAGTTCTTC
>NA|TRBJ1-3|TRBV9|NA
CASSPRGGLGNTIYF
TGTGCCAGCAGCCCCAGAGGGGGTTTAGGAAACACCATATATTTT
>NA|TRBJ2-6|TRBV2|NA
CASSGPGTQSSGANVLTF
TGTGCCAGCAGTGGGCCCGGGACACAAAGCTCTGGGGCCAACGTCCTGACTTTC
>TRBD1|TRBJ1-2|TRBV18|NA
CASVGGGAGLSSGYTF
TGTGCCAGCGTTGGAGGGGGCGCGGGGCTCTCGAGTGGCTACACCTTC
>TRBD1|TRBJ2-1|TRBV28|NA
CAIGTDLYNEQFF
TGTGCCATCGGGACAGACCTTTACAATGAGCAGTTCTTC
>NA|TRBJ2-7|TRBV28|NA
CASSLGQSYEQYF
TGTGCCAGCAGTTTAGGTCAGTCCTACGAGCAGTACTTC
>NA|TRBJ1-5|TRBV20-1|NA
CSARGEGPQHF
TGCAGTGCTAGAGGAGAGGGGCCCCAGCATTTT
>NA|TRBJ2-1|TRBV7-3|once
CASSPTQGRSGNEQFF
TGTGCCAGCAGCCCAACACAGGGGAGGTCGGGGAATGAGCAGTTCTTC
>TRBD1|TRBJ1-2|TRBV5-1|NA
CASSLVMGQMKYGYTF
TGCGCCAGCAGCTTGGTCATGGGACAGATGAAGTATGGCTACACCTTC
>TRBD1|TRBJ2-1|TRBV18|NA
CASSLGTGNEQFF
TGTGCCAGCTCACTAGGGACAGGGAATGAGCAGTTCTTC
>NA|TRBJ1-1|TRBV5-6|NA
CASSLQLRSGLRAFF
TGTGCCAGCAGCTTACAACTTAGGTCGGGGTTACGGGCTTTCTTT
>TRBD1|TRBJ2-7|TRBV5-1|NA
CASSRVTGGAYEQYF
TGCGCCAGCAGTCGGGTGACAGGGGGTGCCTACGAGCAGTACTTC
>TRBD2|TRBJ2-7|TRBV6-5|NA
CASSSYPTSGNLEQYF
TGTGCCAGCAGTTCCTATCCGACTAGCGGGAACCTCGAGCAGTACTTC
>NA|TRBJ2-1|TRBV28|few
CASSSGNYNEQFF
TGTGCCAGCAGTAGCGGAAACTACAATGAGCAGTTCTTC
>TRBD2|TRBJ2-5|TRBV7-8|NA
CASSSSGRVETQYF
TGTGCCAGCAGCTCTAGCGGGAGAGTAGAGACCCAGTACTTC
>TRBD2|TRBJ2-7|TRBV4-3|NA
CASSQDPGGRAYEQYF
TGCGCCAGCAGCCAAGATCCGGGCGGGAGGGCTTACGAGCAGTACTTC